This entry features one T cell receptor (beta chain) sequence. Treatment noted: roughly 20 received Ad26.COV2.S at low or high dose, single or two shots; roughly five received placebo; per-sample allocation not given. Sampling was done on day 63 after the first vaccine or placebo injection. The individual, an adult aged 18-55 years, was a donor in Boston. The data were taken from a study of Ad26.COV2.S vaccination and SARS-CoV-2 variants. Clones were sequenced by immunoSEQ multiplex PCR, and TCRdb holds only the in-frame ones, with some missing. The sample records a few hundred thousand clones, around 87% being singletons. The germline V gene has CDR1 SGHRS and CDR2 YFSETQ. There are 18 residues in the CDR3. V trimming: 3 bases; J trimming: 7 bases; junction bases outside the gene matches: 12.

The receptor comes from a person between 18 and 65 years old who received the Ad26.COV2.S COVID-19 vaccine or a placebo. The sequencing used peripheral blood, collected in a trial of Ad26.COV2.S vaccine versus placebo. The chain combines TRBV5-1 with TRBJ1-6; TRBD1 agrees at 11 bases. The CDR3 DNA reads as TGCGCCAGCAGCTCAGGACAGGGGGCCTACATACGGAATTCACCCCTCCACTTT. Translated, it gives CASSSGQGAYIRNSPLHF.